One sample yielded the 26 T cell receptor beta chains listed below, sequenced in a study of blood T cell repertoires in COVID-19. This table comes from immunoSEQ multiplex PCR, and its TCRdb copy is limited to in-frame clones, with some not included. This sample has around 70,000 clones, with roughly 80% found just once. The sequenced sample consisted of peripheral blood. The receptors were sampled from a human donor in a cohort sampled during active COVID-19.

DNA for the CDR3: TGTGCCAGTAGTTTGGACAGGGGAGGGGCTGAAGCTTTCTTT. Amino acid sequence: CASSLDRGGAEAFF. The chain carries TRBV19 and TRBJ1-1; 9 bases map to TRBD1. CDR3 size: 14 residues. Germline V lookup: CDR1 LNHDA, CDR2 SQIVND (reference sequence). Unmatched junction bases numbered 7, after V lost 5 bases and J lost 6 bases.

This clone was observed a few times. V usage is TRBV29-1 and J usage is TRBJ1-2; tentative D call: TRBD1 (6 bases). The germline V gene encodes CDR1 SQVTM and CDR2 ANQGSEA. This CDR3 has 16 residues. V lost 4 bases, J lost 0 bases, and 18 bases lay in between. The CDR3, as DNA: TGCAGCGTTGCCACAGGGAGAGGGGGTACTAACTATGGCTACACCTTC. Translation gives CSVATGRGGTNYGYTF.

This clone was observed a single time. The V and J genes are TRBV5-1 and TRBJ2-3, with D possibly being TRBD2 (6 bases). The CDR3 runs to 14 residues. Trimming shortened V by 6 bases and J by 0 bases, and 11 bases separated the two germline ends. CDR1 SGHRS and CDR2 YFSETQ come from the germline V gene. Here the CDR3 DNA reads TGCGCCAGCACCGGAGGGACTAGCACAGATACGCAGTATTTT. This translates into CASTGGTSTDTQYF.

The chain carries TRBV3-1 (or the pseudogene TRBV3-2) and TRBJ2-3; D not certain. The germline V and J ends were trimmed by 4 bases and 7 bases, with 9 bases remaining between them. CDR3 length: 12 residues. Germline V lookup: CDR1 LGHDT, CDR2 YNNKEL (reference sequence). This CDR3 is CASSRDTYTQYF. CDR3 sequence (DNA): TGTGCCAGCAGCCGCGACACTTATACGCAGTATTTT.

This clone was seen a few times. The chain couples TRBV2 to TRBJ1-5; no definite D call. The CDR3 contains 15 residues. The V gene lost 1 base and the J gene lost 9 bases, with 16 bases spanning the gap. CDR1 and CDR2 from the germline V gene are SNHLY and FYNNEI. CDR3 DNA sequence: TGTGCCAGCAGTGAAGGGTTAGGGAGCGTAAGGCCCCAGCATTTT. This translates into CASSEGLGSVRPQHF.

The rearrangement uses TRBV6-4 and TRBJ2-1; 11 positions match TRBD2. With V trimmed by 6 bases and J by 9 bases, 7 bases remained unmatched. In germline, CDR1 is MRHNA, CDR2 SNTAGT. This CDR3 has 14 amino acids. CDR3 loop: CASSALAGGTEQFF. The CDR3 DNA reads TGTGCCAGCAGCGCTCTAGCGGGAGGAACTGAGCAGTTCTTC.

This CDR3 reads CASSWTGTSGMDTQYF. CDR3 coding DNA: TGTGCCAGCAGCTGGACCGGGACTAGCGGGATGGATACGCAGTATTTT. J is TRBJ2-3 and V is TRBV9; 13 nucleotides line up with TRBD2. V trimming: 4 bases; J trimming: 6 bases; junction bases outside the gene matches: 8. Germline V lookup: CDR1 SGDLS, CDR2 YYNGEE. CDR3 length equals 16 residues.

CDR3 nucleotide sequence: TGTGCCTGGAGCCGAGGGGGGGCAGGTGGCTACACCTTC. It encodes CAWSRGGAGGYTF. The chain couples TRBV30 to TRBJ1-2, with D possibly TRBD1 on 6 matching bases. V dropped 3 bases and J dropped 7 bases, with 15 bases sitting between them. Germline CDR1 and CDR2: GTSNPN and SVGIG (reference sequence). The CDR3 loop spans 13 amino acids.

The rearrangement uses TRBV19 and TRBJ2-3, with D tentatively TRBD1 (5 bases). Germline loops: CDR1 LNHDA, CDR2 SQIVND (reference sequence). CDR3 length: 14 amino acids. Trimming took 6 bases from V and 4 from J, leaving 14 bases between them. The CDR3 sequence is CASRPVGASDTQYF. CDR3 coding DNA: TGTGCCAGTAGACCGGTAGGGGCCTCAGATACGCAGTATTTT.

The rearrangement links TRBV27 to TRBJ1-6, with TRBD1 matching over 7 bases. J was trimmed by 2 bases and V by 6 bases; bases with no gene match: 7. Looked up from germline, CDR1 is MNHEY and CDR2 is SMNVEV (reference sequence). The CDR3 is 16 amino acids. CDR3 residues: CASRDTGDAYNSPLHF. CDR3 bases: TGTGCCAGCAGGGACACAGGGGACGCCTATAATTCACCCCTCCACTTT.

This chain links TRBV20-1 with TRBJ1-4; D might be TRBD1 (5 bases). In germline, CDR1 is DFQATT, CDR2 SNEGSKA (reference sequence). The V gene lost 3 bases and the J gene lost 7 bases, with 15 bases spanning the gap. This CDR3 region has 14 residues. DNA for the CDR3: TGCAGTGCTAGTTGGTCTTGGGGCGGTGAAAAACTGTTTTTT. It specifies CSASWSWGGEKLFF.

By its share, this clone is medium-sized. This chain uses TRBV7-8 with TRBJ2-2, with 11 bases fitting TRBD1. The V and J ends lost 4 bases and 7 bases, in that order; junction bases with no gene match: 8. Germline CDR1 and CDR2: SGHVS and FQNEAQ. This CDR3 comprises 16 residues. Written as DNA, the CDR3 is TGTGCCAGCAGCTCCCCAGGACAGGGGGCGCACGGGGAGCTGTTTTTT. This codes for CASSSPGQGAHGELFF. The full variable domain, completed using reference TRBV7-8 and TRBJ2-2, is GAGVSQSPRYKVAKRGQDVALRCDPISGHVSLFWYQQALGQGPEFLTYFQNEAQLDKSGLPSDRFFAERPEGSVSTLKIQRTQQEDSAVYLCASSSPGQGAHGELFFGEGSRLTVL.

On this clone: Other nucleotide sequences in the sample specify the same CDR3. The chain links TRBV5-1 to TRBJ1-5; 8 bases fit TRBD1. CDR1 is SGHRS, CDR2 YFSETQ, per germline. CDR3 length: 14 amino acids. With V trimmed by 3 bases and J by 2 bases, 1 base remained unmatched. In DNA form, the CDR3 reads TGCGCCAGCAGCTCGGGACAGGGCAATCAGCCCCAGCATTTT. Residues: CASSSGQGNQPQHF.

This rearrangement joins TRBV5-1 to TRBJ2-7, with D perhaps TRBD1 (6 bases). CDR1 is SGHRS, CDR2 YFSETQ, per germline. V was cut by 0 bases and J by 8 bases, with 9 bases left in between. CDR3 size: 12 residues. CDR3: CASSLAWGQQYF. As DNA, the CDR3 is TGCGCCAGCAGCTTGGCATGGGGGCAGCAGTACTTC. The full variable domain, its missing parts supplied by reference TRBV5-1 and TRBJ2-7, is KAGVTQTPRYLIKTRGQQVTLSCSPISGHRSVSWYQQTPGQGLQFLFEYFSETQRNKGNFPGRFSGRQFSNSRSEMNVSTLELGDSALYLCASSLAWGQQYFGPGTRLTVT.

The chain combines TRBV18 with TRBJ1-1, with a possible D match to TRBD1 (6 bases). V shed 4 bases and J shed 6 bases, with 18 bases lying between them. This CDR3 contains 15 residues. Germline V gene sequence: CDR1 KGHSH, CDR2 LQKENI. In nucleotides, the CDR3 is TGTGCCAGCTCACAGGGTGGGGGGGGCTCGGCTGAAGCTTTCTTT. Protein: CASSQGGGGSAEAFF.

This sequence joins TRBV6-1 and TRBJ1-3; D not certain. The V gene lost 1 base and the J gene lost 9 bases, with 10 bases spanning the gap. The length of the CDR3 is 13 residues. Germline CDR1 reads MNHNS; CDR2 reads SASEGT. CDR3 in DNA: TGTGCCAGCAGTGAAGGGCGAACGGGCACCATATATTTT. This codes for CASSEGRTGTIYF.

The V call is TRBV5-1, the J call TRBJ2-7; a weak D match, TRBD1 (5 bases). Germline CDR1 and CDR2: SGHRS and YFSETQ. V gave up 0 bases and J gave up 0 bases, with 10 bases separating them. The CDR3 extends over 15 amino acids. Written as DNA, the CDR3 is TGCGCCAGCAGCTTGGGACCAGACAGCTCCTACGAGCAGTACGTC. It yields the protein CASSLGPDSSYEQYV.

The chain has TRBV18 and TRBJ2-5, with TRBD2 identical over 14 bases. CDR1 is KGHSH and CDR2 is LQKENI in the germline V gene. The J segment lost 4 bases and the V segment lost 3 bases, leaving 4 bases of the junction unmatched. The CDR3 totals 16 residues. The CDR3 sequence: CASSPRLAGGTETQYF. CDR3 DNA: TGTGCCAGCTCACCCAGACTAGCGGGAGGGACAGAGACCCAGTACTTC.

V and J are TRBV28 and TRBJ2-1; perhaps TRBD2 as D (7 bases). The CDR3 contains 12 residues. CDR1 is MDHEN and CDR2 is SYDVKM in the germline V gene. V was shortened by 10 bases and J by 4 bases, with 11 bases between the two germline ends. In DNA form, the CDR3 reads TGTGCCATCGGGGGGCGGTACAATGAGCAGTTCTTC. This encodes CAIGGRYNEQFF.

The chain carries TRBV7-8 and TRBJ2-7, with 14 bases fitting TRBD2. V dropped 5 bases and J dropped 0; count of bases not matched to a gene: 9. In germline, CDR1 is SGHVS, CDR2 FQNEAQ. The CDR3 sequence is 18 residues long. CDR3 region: CASSRVTGLAGASYEQYF. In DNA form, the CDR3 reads TGTGCCAGCAGCCGAGTGACGGGACTAGCGGGGGCCTCCTACGAGCAGTACTTC.

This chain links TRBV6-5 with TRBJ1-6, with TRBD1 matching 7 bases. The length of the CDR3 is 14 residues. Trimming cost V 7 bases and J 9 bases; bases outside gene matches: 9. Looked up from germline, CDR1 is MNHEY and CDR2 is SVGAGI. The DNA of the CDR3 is TGTGCCAGCACCCCGACAGGGCTCGTTTCACCCCTCCACTTT. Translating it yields CASTPTGLVSPLHF.

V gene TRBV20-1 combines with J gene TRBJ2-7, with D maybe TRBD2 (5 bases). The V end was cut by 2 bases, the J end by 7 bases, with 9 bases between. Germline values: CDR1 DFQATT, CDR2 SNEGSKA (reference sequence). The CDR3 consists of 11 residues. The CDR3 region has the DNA TGCAGTGCTAGACGGGGAGTTGAGCAGTACGTC. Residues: CSARRGVEQYV.

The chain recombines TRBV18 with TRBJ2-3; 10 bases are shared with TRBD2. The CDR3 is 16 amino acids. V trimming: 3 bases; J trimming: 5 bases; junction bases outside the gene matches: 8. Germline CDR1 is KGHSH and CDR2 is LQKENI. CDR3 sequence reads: CASSPKAGGPEDTQYF. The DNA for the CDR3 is TGTGCCAGCTCACCTAAAGCGGGGGGGCCGGAAGATACGCAGTATTTT.

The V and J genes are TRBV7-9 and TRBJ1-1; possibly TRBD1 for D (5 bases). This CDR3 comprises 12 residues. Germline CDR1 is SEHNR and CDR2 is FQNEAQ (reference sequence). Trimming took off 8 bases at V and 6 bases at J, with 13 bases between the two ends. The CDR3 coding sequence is TGTGCCAGCCAGGGAAGATTGCCTGAAGCTTTCTTT. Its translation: CASQGRLPEAFF.

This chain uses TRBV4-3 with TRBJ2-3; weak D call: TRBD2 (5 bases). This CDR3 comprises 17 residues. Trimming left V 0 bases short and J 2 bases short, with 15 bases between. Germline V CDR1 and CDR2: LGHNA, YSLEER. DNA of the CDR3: TGCGCCAGCAGCCAAGATAGGAACCCCGGGGACACAGATACGCAGTATTTT. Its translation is CASSQDRNPGDTDTQYF.

CDR3 sequence (DNA): TGTGCTAGTGGCCGAGGGAGTTTGAACACCGGGGAGCTGTTTTTT. Translated, it gives CASGRGSLNTGELFF. This chain uses TRBV12-5 with TRBJ2-2, with a weak D call TRBD2 (5 bases). Germline V gene data show CDR1 as LGHNT and CDR2 as FRNRAP. CDR3 length: 15 residues. V was cut by 6 bases and J by 1 base, with 12 bases left in between. Variable domain in full (rest from reference TRBV12-5 and TRBJ2-2): DARVTQTPRHKVTEMGQEVTMRCQPILGHNTVFWYRQTMMQGLELLAYFRNRAPLDDSGMPKDRFSAEMPDATLATLKIQPSEPRDSAVYFCASGRGSLNTGELFFGEGSRLTVL.